These 15 T cell receptor beta chains were sequenced from one sample in a study of shared clonotypes between healthy human individuals. The data were produced by immunoSEQ multiplex PCR, yet TCRdb's version contains in-frame clones alone and is incomplete. The table records 2 million to 2.5 million clones, about nine tenths of them present only once. Material: naive CD4+ T cells from PBMCs. The subset here: CD45RA+ positively selected. The receptor set was obtained from a man aged 18 to 30 in good health. Some clones in this sample may be carry-over from other donors' samples.

This chain joins TRBV7-9 and TRBJ2-3, with D perhaps TRBD2 (5 bases). Between the trimmed V and J ends, which lost 3 bases and 5 bases, there was a span of 18 bases. Germline V CDR1 and CDR2: SEHNR, FQNEAQ (reference sequence). This CDR3 is 16 amino acids long. In DNA form, the CDR3 reads TGTGCCAGCAGCTTGCGGGTGAAGGATGTAGGAGATACGCAGTATTTT. Its translation is CASSLRVKDVGDTQYF.

The rearrangement links TRBV6-1 to TRBJ1-6; TRBD1 is a possible D gene (6 bases). The CDR3 runs to 12 residues. Trimming stripped 10 bases from V and 11 bases from J, with 15 bases between. Germline V gene sequence: CDR1 MNHNS, CDR2 SASEGT. The CDR3 sequence is CAIQGGYPPLHF. The CDR3 nucleotides read TGTGCCATACAGGGTGGTTACCCACCCCTCCACTTT.

J is TRBJ1-1 and V is TRBV29-1; no reliable D call. This CDR3 contains 15 residues. Trimming removed 4 bases at V and 1 base at J, with 16 bases between. Germline loops: CDR1 SQVTM, CDR2 ANQGSEA. For the CDR3, the DNA is TGCAGCGTTGGTCCTCTACAGACAAAGAACACTGAAGCTTTCTTT. Amino acid sequence: CSVGPLQTKNTEAFF.

The CDR3 sequence: CASSQDQGGNTGELFF. The CDR3 DNA reads TGCGCCAGCAGCCAAGACCAGGGGGGAAACACCGGGGAGCTGTTTTTT. The gene calls are TRBV4-1 and TRBJ2-2; D may be TRBD1 (7 bases). Looked up from germline, CDR1 is MGHRA and CDR2 is YSYEKL. The CDR3 length is 16 residues. V dropped 0 bases and J dropped 2 bases, with 10 bases sitting between them.

The chain has TRBV5-4 and TRBJ2-7; either TRBD1 or TRBD2 may fit D (6 bases each). Germline V gene data show CDR1 as SGHNT and CDR2 as YYREEE (reference sequence). Trimming took 6 bases from V and 7 from J, leaving 17 bases between them. This CDR3 region has 13 residues. CDR3 bases: TGTGCCAGCACCCTCTGGGGGGCGGGTGAGCAGTACTTC. Its translation is CASTLWGAGEQYF.

The V and J genes are TRBV7-8 and TRBJ1-2; 10 bases are a match to TRBD1. The CDR3 runs to 15 residues. V dropped 5 bases and J dropped 9; count of bases not matched to a gene: 12. From germline, CDR1 is SGHVS and CDR2 FQNEAQ. The CDR3 spells CASSPFPGQGISYTF. The CDR3 coding sequence is TGTGCCAGCAGCCCGTTCCCGGGACAGGGGATTAGCTACACCTTC.

The J gene is TRBJ2-1, the V gene TRBV29-1; tentative D call: TRBD1 (6 bases). The CDR3 totals 14 residues. Trimming took off 4 bases at V and 4 bases at J, with 14 bases between the two ends. Germline CDR1 is SQVTM and CDR2 is ANQGSEA. CDR3 amino acids: CSVVSARGYNEQFF. DNA of the CDR3: TGCAGCGTTGTCTCAGCAAGGGGGTACAATGAGCAGTTCTTC.

The chain is built from TRBV29-1 and TRBJ2-7; D may correspond to TRBD1 or TRBD2 (5 bases each). Germline CDR1 reads SQVTM; CDR2 reads ANQGSEA. V dropped 7 bases and J dropped 3 bases, with 13 bases sitting between them. This CDR3 spans 12 amino acids. This CDR3 is CSASEGIYEQYF. CDR3 bases: TGCAGCGCCAGCGAGGGGATCTACGAGCAGTACTTC.

About this clone itself: Distinct nucleotide sequences in the sample also encode this CDR3. The chain links TRBV28 to TRBJ1-3, with TRBD1 matching 7 bases. The CDR3 contains 14 residues. V lost 4 bases and J lost 2; bases outside the gene matches: 2. Germline lookup yields CDR1 MDHEN and CDR2 SYDVKM. The CDR3 coding sequence is TGTGCCAGCAGTTCTCAGGGGGCTGGAAACACCATATATTTT. Its translation: CASSSQGAGNTIYF.

This clone appeared once. The CDR3 region has the DNA TGTGCCAGCAGCTTGTGGGGACAGGGGGATGAAAAACTGTTTTTT. This codes for CASSLWGQGDEKLFF. The rearrangement uses TRBV11-2 and TRBJ1-4; TRBD1 matches at 11 bases. The CDR3 extends over 15 amino acids. Germline V CDR1 and CDR2: SGHAT, FQNNGV. Trimming removed 3 bases from V and 6 bases from J; junction bases left unmatched: 3.

J is TRBJ1-1 and V is TRBV6-6; D unresolved. CDR1 and CDR2 from the germline V gene are MNHNY and SVGAGI (reference sequence). V lost 4 bases, J lost 1 base, and 10 bases lay in between. The CDR3 loop spans 14 amino acids. The CDR3 loop reads CASSSPSGNTEAFF. The CDR3 DNA sequence: TGTGCCAGCAGTTCCCCCTCGGGGAACACTGAAGCTTTCTTT.

The chain has TRBV28 and TRBJ2-5; 10 bases match TRBD1. The CDR3 contains 20 residues. J was trimmed by 2 bases and V by 8 bases; bases with no gene match: 23. Looked up from germline, CDR1 is MDHEN and CDR2 is SYDVKM. Written as DNA, the CDR3 is TGTGCCAGCCGTTCTGACCTGGACGCCGGGGGACAGGGGTCGCAAGAGACCCAGTACTTC. This encodes CASRSDLDAGGQGSQETQYF.

The genes are TRBV18 and TRBJ2-7; 7 nucleotides align to TRBD1. The CDR3 consists of 13 residues. Per germline, CDR1 KGHSH and CDR2 LQKENI. The V segment lost 3 bases and the J segment 5 bases; nucleotides outside the gene matches: 4. In DNA form, the CDR3 reads TGTGCCAGCTCACCGACAGGGTCCCACGAGCAGTACTTC. Its protein is CASSPTGSHEQYF. The entire variable domain, with the rest obtained from reference TRBV18 and TRBJ2-7, is as follows: NAGVMQNPRHLVRRRGQEARLRCSPMKGHSHVYWYRQLPEEGLKFMVYLQKENIIDESGMPKERFSAEFPKEGPSILRIQQVVRGDSAAYFCASSPTGSHEQYFGPGTRLTVT.

The chain joins TRBV28 to TRBJ2-7; 7 bases match TRBD2. Germline-derived CDR1 and CDR2 are MDHEN and SYDVKM. The CDR3 is 13 amino acids. The junction had 9 bases not matched to a gene; V was cut back by 7 bases and J by 6 bases. CDR3 protein: CASTGGGPSEQYF. In DNA form, the CDR3 reads TGTGCCAGCACGGGGGGAGGGCCCTCCGAGCAGTACTTC.

This clone was detected once. This chain connects TRBV28 to TRBJ2-5; D is perhaps TRBD1 (5 bases). CDR1 is MDHEN and CDR2 is SYDVKM in the germline V gene. Trimming removed 8 bases at V and 3 bases at J, with 19 bases between. This CDR3 contains 15 residues. CDR3 residues: CASGIPDRYKETQYF. Written as DNA, the CDR3 is TGTGCCAGCGGGATCCCAGACAGATACAAAGAGACCCAGTACTTC.